These 9 T cell receptor beta chains were sequenced from one sample in a study of beta chain features in type 1 diabetes. Every isolated RNA sample was fully reverse transcribed, so sequencing captured expressed TCRB transcripts. Repertoires were generated with immunoSEQ multiplex PCR, while TCRdb's copy carries only in-frame clones and drops some. The sample includes some 16,000 clones, around 76% of them seen just once. Study-wide findings and caveats: In all four CD4+ subsets, TCRB CDR3 length was significantly, moderately reduced in type 1 diabetes.

These receptors lack a known antigen. Sequencing used stem cell memory CD4+ T cells from blood. These receptors were obtained from a woman aged 18-29 years with type 1 diabetes.

This clone came up a few times. The chain combines TRBV10-3 with TRBJ2-3; no clear D. The V gene's germline CDR1 is ENHRY and CDR2 SYGVKD. The CDR3 contains 11 residues. V dropped 4 bases and J dropped 4 bases, with 3 bases sitting between them. CDR3 coding DNA: TGTGCCATCAGTGGGCCAGATACGCAGTATTTT. Translating it yields CAISGPDTQYF.

The V call is TRBV9, the J call TRBJ2-1; 7 nucleotides line up with TRBD2. CDR1 is SGDLS, CDR2 YYNGEE, per germline. The CDR3 contains 15 residues. The trim removed 0 bases at V and 8 bases at J, leaving 8 bases unmatched. Written as DNA, the CDR3 is TGTGCCAGCAGCGTAGTCGGGGACTATTTCGATGAGCAGTTCTTC. This sequence encodes CASSVVGDYFDEQFF.

The gene calls are TRBV28 and TRBJ2-3; 13 nucleotides agree with TRBD2. Germline V gene data show CDR1 as MDHEN and CDR2 as SYDVKM. The V segment lost 6 bases and the J segment 6 bases; nucleotides outside the gene matches: 3. The CDR3 spans 14 residues. In DNA, the CDR3 is TGTGCCAGCAGGGGGACTAGCGGGAAGGATACGCAGTATTTT. Translation: CASRGTSGKDTQYF.

This rearrangement joins TRBV29-1 to TRBJ1-3, with TRBD1 as a possible D gene (6 bases). Germline CDR1 and CDR2: SQVTM and ANQGSEA. This CDR3 has 13 residues. The V end lost 4 bases, the J end lost 3 bases, and 10 bases lay between the germline ends. CDR3 bases: TGCAGCGTTGGCCAGGGGATTGGAAACACCATATATTTT. It codes for CSVGQGIGNTIYF.

The chain has TRBV5-6 and TRBJ2-7; the match to TRBD1 covers 7 bases. The V gene end was trimmed by 5 bases and the J gene end by 0 bases; junction bases not matched to a gene: 8. This CDR3 comprises 15 residues. Germline V gene sequence: CDR1 SGHDT, CDR2 YYEEEE. CDR3 residues: CASSPDRALSYEQYV. The CDR3 nucleotides are TGTGCCAGCAGTCCTGACAGGGCCCTCTCCTACGAGCAGTACGTC.

V is TRBV18 and J is TRBJ2-2; D not resolved. Germline loops: CDR1 KGHSH, CDR2 LQKENI. This CDR3 has 14 amino acids. V was pared by 1 base and J by 1 base, with 4 bases between. CDR3 in amino acids: CASSPRRNTGELFF. DNA of the CDR3: TGTGCCAGCTCACCACGTAGGAACACCGGGGAGCTGTTTTTT.

The rearrangement links TRBV5-1 to TRBJ2-5; TRBD2 aligns across 7 bases. The V gene end was trimmed by 7 bases and the J gene end by 1 base; junction bases not matched to a gene: 4. This CDR3 is built from 13 residues. Germline V gene data show CDR1 as SGHRS and CDR2 as YFSETQ. CDR3 nucleotide sequence: TGCGCCAGCGGGTCTAGCGGCCAAGAGACCCAGTACTTC. Encoded protein: CASGSSGQETQYF.

This chain links TRBV27 with TRBJ2-5, with TRBD2 identical over 10 bases. The J call may be mistaken, given a closer DNA end match to TRBJ2-7. The CDR3 is made up of 18 amino acids. The germline V gene has CDR1 MNHEY and CDR2 SMNVEV (reference sequence). CDR3 nucleotides: TGTGCCAGCAGTTTATCGCGGGTAGCGGGAGGTTTCTACTACGAGCAGTACTTC. Protein sequence: CASSLSRVAGGFYYEQYF.

The CDR3: CASSLKGTNQHGYTF. DNA of the CDR3: TGTGCCAGCAGTCTCAAAGGGACAAATCAACATGGCTACACCTTC. The V call is TRBV27, the J call TRBJ1-2, with D maybe TRBD1 (6 bases). This CDR3 comprises 15 residues. Deletions cut 5 bases from V and 6 bases from J, with 19 bases between. CDR1 is MNHEY and CDR2 is SMNVEV in the germline V gene (reference sequence).